A single sample is the source of the 16 T cell receptor beta chains below, sequenced in a study of technical replicates of blood from several donors. The table came from immunoSEQ multiplex PCR; TCRdb's copy has only in-frame clones and leaves some out. The table lists about 74,000 clones, over 75% of them singletons. Input material: PBMCs. The receptors were sampled from a human donor in good health. Some clones in this sample may be carry-over from other donors' samples.

V gene TRBV28 combines with J gene TRBJ1-5, with TRBD1 matching 9 bases. CDR3 length: 15 amino acids. From germline, CDR1 is MDHEN and CDR2 SYDVKM. After removal of 7 bases from V and 1 base from J, the junction contained 5 bases not matched to a gene. The CDR3 here is CASTTGTGSNQPQHF. The CDR3 nucleotides are TGTGCCAGCACAACCGGGACAGGGAGCAATCAGCCCCAGCATTTT.

A few counts support this clone. The rearrangement links TRBV10-3 to TRBJ1-5; D is undetermined. The CDR3 is made up of 14 amino acids. Germline assignment: CDR1 ENHRY and CDR2 SYGVKD. V was shortened by 3 bases and J by 4 bases, with 10 bases between the two germline ends. CDR3 sequence: CAISDHNSNQPQHF. In DNA, the CDR3 is TGTGCCATCAGTGACCATAACAGTAATCAGCCCCAGCATTTT.

The gene calls are TRBV5-4 and TRBJ2-1, with 14 positions matching TRBD2. The CDR3 loop spans 15 amino acids. Germline CDR1 SGHNT, CDR2 YYREEE (reference sequence). V lost 3 bases to trimming and J lost 10 bases; unmatched junction nucleotides: 6. Here the CDR3 DNA reads TGTGCCAGCAGCTCTCGACTAGCGGGGGGGCGGGAGCAGTTCTTC. Translating it yields CASSSRLAGGREQFF.

CDR3 sequence (DNA): TGCGCCAGCAGCTTGGGTGTTTGGGACAGGGGGCGCAACGAGCAGTACTTC. Translating it yields CASSLGVWDRGRNEQYF. The rearrangement links TRBV5-1 to TRBJ2-7; 12 positions agree with TRBD1. The CDR3 contains 17 residues. Germline V CDR1 and CDR2: SGHRS, YFSETQ. The ends lost 0 bases at V and 5 bases at J; junction bases unmatched: 9.

This chain joins TRBV6-1 and TRBJ1-1, with a tentative D call TRBD1 (5 bases). This CDR3 comprises 13 residues. Germline values: CDR1 MNHNS, CDR2 SASEGT. V lost 1 base and J lost 3, with 6 bases in between. The CDR3 region has the DNA TGTGCCAGCAGTGAAGAGGGGTACACTGAAGCTTTCTTT. It encodes CASSEEGYTEAFF.

The chain has TRBV30 and TRBJ2-1, with D tentatively TRBD2 (6 bases). CDR1 and CDR2 from the germline V gene are GTSNPN and SVGIG (reference sequence). The ends were cut back, 4 bases at V and 9 bases at J, with 13 bases in the middle. The CDR3 runs 12 residues. The CDR3, as DNA: TGTGCCTGGAAAGATGGGGGGACTGAGCAGTTCTTC. Translating gives CAWKDGGTEQFF.

V usage is TRBV7-6 and J usage is TRBJ2-1, with no clear D. Deletions cut 3 bases from V and 4 bases from J, with 10 bases between. Germline V gene sequence: CDR1 SGHVS, CDR2 FNYEAQ. This CDR3 is built from 14 residues. In DNA, the CDR3 is TGTGCCAGCAGCTTGGATCAGAGGTACAATGAGCAGTTCTTC. This gives the protein CASSLDQRYNEQFF.

The chain employs TRBV29-1 and TRBJ2-7; TRBD1 is a possible D gene (5 bases). The V gene lost 5 bases and the J gene lost 2 bases, with 13 bases spanning the gap. Germline V lookup: CDR1 SQVTM, CDR2 ANQGSEA. The CDR3 spans 13 residues. The DNA of the CDR3 is TGCAGCGTTCGAGACAACAGGCCCTACGAGCAGTACTTC. Translated, it gives CSVRDNRPYEQYF.

The rearrangement uses TRBV9 and TRBJ1-2; D might be TRBD1 (5 bases). Germline V gene lookup returns CDR1 SGDLS and CDR2 YYNGEE. V was clipped by 0 bases and J by 9 bases, with 15 bases between them. The CDR3 is made up of 14 amino acids. The CDR3 region has the DNA TGTGCCAGCAGCGTAGAGGAGGGGCCGCACCGCTACACCTTC. Protein: CASSVEEGPHRYTF.

V is TRBV7-9 and J is TRBJ2-7; 10 nucleotides align to TRBD1. The CDR3 spans 15 residues. Germline V gives CDR1 SEHNR, CDR2 FQNEAQ (reference sequence). Trimming removed 1 base from V and 1 base from J; junction bases left unmatched: 1. The CDR3 loop reads CASSLEGQGSYEQYF. The CDR3 DNA reads as TGTGCCAGCAGCTTAGAGGGACAGGGGTCCTACGAGCAGTACTTC.

The chain links TRBV5-1 to TRBJ2-7; D gene uncertain. The CDR3 sequence is 14 residues long. V gave up 2 bases and J gave up 0 bases, with 9 bases separating them. Germline-derived CDR1 and CDR2 are SGHRS and YFSETQ. Here the CDR3 reads CASSFERSSYEQYF. CDR3 nucleotide sequence: TGCGCCAGCAGCTTTGAACGGAGCTCCTACGAGCAGTACTTC.

This clone came up once. The V call is TRBV4-1, the J call TRBJ2-1; 9 nucleotides line up with TRBD2. Germline V CDR1 and CDR2: MGHRA, YSYEKL. With V trimmed by 0 bases and J by 13 bases, 7 bases remained unmatched. The CDR3 spans 14 residues. The chain's CDR3 is CASSQDLSGRLQFF. The CDR3 DNA follows: TGCGCCAGCAGCCAAGATTTAAGCGGGAGGCTTCAGTTCTTC.

The chain couples TRBV2 to TRBJ2-2; maybe TRBD2 (6 bases). The CDR3 extends over 13 amino acids. Germline assignment: CDR1 SNHLY and CDR2 FYNNEI. V lost 3 bases to trimming and J lost 4 bases, with 6 bases between them. The CDR3 sequence: CASSERGTGELFF. The CDR3 bases are TGTGCCAGCAGTGAGCGGGGCACCGGGGAGCTGTTTTTT.

The chain has TRBV29-1 and TRBJ1-1; D is ambiguous. The V end lost 6 bases, the J end lost 4 bases, and 15 bases lay between the germline ends. Germline loops: CDR1 SQVTM, CDR2 ANQGSEA. This CDR3 contains 13 residues. This CDR3 reads CSVKTGLVTEAFF. CDR3 in DNA: TGCAGCGTGAAAACCGGACTGGTCACTGAAGCTTTCTTT.

The chain joins TRBV5-6 to TRBJ1-5, with a weak D call TRBD1 (5 bases). Germline assignment: CDR1 SGHDT and CDR2 YYEEEE. V dropped 3 bases and J dropped 2 bases, with 12 bases sitting between them. The CDR3 runs to 15 residues. The CDR3 spells CASSYYQGGNQPQHF. CDR3 DNA: TGTGCCAGCAGCTACTATCAGGGTGGCAATCAGCCCCAGCATTTT.

This chain connects TRBV2 to TRBJ2-5; D may be TRBD2 (5 bases). The V gene's germline CDR1 is SNHLY and CDR2 FYNNEI. This CDR3 is built from 15 residues. Trimming took off 2 bases at V and 2 bases at J, with 12 bases between the two ends. The CDR3 protein is CASSESVALQETQYF. In nucleotides, the CDR3 is TGTGCCAGCAGTGAAAGTGTAGCGTTACAAGAGACCCAGTACTTC.